The present T cell receptor (beta chain) was sequenced within a study of post-analysis software for immune sequencing data. This CDR3 has 19 amino acids. V lost 1 base to trimming and J lost 2 bases, with 23 bases between them. Germline values: CDR1 SGHTA, CDR2 FQGNSA. Regarding the study as a whole: Relative to controls, patients with multiple sclerosis showed significantly lower normalized Chao1 diversity. Compared with controls, patients had more of roughly five TRBV segments, including TRBV5-6, TRBV5-1 and TRBV20-1.

In its sample, this clonotype was seen a few times. The target antigen is unknown. TCR beta libraries were prepared from cDNA with unique molecular identifiers. TCRdb re-analysed the PCR reads in MiXCR, keeping a single row per CDR3 protein. The sample contains hundreds of thousands of distinct CDR3 sequences, roughly a third of which appear only once. This clonotype was sampled from a girl aged 5 to 17 with multiple sclerosis. The J gene is TRBJ2-5, the V gene TRBV7-2; maybe TRBD2 (5 bases). Sequencing was performed on blood. The CDR3 region has the DNA TGTGCCAGCAGCTTAGAGACTCGCGGGCTTCTCAATACACAAGAGACCCAGTACTTC. Protein sequence: CASSLETRGLLNTQETQYF. Drawing the rest from reference TRBV7-2 and TRBJ2-5, the complete variable domain is GAGVSQSPSNKVTEKGKDVELRCDPISGHTALYWYRQSLGQGLEFLIYFQGNSAPDKSGLPSDRFSAERTGGSVSTLTIQRTQQEDSAVYLCASSLETRGLLNTQETQYFGPGTRLLVL.